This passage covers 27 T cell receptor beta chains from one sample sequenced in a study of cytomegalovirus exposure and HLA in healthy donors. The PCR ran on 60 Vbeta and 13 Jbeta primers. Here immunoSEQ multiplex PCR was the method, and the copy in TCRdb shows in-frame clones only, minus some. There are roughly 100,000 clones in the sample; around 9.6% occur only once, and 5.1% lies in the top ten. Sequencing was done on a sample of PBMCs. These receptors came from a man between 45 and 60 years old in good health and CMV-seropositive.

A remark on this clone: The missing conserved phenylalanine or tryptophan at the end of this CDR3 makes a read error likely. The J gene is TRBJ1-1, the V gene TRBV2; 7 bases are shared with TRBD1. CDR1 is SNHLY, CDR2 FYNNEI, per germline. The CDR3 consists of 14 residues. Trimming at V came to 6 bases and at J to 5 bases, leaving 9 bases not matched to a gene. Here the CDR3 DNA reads TGTGCCAGCAGGGGGGACAGCCAAAAAACTGAAGCTTTCTTG. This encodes CASRGDSQKTEAFL.

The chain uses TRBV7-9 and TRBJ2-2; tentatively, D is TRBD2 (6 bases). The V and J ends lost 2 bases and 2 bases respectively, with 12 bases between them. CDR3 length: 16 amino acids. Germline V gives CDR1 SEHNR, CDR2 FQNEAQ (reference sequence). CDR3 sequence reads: CASSLNGGTNTGELFF. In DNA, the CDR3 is TGTGCCAGCAGCTTAAATGGCGGGACCAACACCGGGGAGCTGTTTTTT.

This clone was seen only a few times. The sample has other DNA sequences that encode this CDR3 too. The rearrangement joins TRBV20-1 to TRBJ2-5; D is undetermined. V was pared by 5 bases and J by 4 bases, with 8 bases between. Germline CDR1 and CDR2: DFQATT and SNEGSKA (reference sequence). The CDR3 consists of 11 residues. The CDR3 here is CSAWAGETQYF. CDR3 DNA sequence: TGCAGTGCTTGGGCAGGAGAGACCCAGTACTTC.

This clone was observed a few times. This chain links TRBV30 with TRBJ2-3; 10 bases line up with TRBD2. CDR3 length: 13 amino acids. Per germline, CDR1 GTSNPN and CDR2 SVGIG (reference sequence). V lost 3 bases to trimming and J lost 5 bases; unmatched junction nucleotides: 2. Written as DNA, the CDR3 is TGTGCCTGGAGCCGACTAGCGGGAGATACGCAGTATTTT. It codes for CAWSRLAGDTQYF.

The CDR3 coding sequence is TGTGCCAGCAGCCCAACAGGGGCCAATGAGCAGTTCTTC. Translation: CASSPTGANEQFF. The V call is TRBV7-2, the J call TRBJ2-1; TRBD1 agrees at 7 bases. The V gene's germline CDR1 is SGHTA and CDR2 FQGNSA. Trimming cost V 5 bases and J 6 bases; bases outside gene matches: 4. The CDR3 spans 13 residues.

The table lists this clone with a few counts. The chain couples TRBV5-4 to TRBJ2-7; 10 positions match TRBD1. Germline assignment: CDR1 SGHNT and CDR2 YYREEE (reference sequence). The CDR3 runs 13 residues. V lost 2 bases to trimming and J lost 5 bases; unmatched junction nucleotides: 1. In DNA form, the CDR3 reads TGTGCCAGCAGCTTTGGGACAGGGGACGAGCAGTACTTC. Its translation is CASSFGTGDEQYF.

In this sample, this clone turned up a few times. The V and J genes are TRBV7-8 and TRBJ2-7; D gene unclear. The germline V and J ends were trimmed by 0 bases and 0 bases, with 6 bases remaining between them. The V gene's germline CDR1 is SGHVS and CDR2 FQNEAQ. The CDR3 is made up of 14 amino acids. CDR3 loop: CASSLAPNSYEQYF. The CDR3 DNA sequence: TGTGCCAGCAGCTTAGCCCCCAACTCCTACGAGCAGTACTTC. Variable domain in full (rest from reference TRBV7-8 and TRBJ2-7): GAGVSQSPRYKVAKRGQDVALRCDPISGHVSLFWYQQALGQGPEFLTYFQNEAQLDKSGLPSDRFFAERPEGSVSTLKIQRTQQEDSAVYLCASSLAPNSYEQYFGPGTRLTVT.

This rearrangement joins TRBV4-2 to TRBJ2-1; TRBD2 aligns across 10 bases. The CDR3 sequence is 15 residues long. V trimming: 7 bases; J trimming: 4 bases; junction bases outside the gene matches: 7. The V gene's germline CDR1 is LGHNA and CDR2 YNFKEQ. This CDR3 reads CASKLGLADYNEQFF. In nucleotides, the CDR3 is TGTGCCAGCAAGTTAGGACTAGCGGATTACAATGAGCAGTTCTTC.

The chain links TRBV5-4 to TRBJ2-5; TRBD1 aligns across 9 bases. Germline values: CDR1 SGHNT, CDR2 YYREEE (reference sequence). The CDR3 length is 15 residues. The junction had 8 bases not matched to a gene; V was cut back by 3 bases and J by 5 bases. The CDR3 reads CASSWTGVGEETQYF. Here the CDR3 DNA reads TGTGCCAGCAGCTGGACAGGGGTTGGTGAGGAGACCCAGTACTTC.

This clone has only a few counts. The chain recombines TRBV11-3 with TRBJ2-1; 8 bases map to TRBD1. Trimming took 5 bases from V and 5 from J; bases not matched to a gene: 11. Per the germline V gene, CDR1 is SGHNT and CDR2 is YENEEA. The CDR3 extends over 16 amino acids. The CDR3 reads CASSTAGGGPDNEQFF. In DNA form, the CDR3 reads TGTGCCAGCAGCACCGCAGGGGGCGGCCCGGACAATGAGCAGTTCTTC.

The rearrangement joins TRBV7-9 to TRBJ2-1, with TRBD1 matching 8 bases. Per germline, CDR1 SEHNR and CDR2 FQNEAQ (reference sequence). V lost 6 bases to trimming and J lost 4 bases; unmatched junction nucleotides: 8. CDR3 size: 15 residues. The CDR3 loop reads CASSPRGRVYNEQFF. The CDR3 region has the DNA TGTGCCAGCAGTCCCAGGGGGCGGGTGTACAATGAGCAGTTCTTC.

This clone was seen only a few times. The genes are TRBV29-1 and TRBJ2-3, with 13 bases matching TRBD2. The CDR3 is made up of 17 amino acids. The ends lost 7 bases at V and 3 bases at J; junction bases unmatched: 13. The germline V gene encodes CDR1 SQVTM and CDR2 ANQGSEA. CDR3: CSALGTSGILTTDTQYF. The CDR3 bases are TGCAGCGCCCTGGGGACTAGCGGGATCCTCACGACAGATACGCAGTATTTT.

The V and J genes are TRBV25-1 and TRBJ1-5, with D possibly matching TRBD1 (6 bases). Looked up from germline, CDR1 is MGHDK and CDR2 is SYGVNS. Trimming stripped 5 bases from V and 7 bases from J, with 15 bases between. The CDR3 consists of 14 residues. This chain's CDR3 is CASSLQGVGQPQHF. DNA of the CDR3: TGTGCCAGCAGTTTACAGGGTGTGGGACAGCCCCAGCATTTT.

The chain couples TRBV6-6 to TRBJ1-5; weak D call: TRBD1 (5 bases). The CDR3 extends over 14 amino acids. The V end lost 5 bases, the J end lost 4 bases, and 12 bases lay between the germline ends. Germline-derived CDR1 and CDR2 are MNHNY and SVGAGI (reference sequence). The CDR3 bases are TGTGCCAGCAGTCGGCCGGGACTTAATCAGCCCCAGCATTTT. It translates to CASSRPGLNQPQHF.

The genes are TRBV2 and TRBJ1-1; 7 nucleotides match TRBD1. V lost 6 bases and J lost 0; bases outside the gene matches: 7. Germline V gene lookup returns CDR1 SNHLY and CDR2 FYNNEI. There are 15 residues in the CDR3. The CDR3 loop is CASSATGTVNTEAFF. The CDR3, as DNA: TGTGCCAGCAGCGCCACCGGGACAGTGAACACTGAAGCTTTCTTT.

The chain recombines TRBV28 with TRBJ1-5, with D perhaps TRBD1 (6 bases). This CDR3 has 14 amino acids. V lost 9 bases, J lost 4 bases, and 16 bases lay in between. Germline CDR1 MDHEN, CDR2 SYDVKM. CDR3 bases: TGTGCCAGTATACAGGGCAGCAGGAATCAGCCCCAGCATTTT. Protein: CASIQGSRNQPQHF.

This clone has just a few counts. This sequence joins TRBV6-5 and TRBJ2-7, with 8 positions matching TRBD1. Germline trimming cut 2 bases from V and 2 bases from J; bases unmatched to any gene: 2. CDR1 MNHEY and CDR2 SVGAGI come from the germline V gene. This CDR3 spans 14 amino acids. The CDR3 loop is CASSYGRGPYEQYF. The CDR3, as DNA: TGTGCCAGCAGTTACGGCAGGGGGCCCTACGAGCAGTACTTC.

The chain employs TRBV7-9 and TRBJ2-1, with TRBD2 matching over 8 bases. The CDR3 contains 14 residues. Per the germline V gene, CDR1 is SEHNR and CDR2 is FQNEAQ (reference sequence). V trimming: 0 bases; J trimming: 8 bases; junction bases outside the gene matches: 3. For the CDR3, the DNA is TGTGCCAGCAGCTTAGCGATCGGGAGGGATGAGCAGTTCTTC. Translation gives CASSLAIGRDEQFF.

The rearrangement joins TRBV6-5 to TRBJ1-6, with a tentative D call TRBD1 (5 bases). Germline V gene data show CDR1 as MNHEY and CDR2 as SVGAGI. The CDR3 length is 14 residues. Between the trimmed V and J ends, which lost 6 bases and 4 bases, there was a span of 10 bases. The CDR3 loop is CASRWGGYNSPLHF. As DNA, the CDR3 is TGTGCCAGCAGATGGGGGGGTTATAATTCACCCCTCCACTTT.

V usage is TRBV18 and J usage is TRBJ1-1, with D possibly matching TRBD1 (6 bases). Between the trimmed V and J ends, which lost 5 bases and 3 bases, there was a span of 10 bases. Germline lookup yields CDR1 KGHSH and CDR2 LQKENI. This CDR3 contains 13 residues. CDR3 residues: CASSTGRDTEAFF. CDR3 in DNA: TGTGCCAGCTCAACAGGGAGGGACACTGAAGCTTTCTTT.

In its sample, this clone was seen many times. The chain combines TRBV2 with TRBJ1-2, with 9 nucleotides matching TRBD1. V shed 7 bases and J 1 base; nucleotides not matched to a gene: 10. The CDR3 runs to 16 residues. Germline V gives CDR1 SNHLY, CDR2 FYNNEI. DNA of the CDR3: TGTGCCAGCAACGGGGACAGGGTGGAGGGTAACTATGGCTACACCTTC. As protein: CASNGDRVEGNYGYTF.

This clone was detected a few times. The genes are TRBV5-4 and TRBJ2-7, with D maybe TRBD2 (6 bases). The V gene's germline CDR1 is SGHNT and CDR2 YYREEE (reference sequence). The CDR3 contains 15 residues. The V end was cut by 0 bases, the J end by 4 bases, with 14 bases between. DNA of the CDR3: TGTGCCAGCAGCTTGGGGGAACGGGAGAGGTACGAGCAGTACTTC. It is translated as CASSLGERERYEQYF.

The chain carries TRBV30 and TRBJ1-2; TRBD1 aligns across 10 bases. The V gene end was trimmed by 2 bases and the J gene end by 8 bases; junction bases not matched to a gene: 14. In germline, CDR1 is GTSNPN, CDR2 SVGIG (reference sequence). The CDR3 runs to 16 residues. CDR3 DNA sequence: TGTGCCTGGAGTACCGCCTCTGGGACAGGGGTGTTCGGCTACACCTTC. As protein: CAWSTASGTGVFGYTF.

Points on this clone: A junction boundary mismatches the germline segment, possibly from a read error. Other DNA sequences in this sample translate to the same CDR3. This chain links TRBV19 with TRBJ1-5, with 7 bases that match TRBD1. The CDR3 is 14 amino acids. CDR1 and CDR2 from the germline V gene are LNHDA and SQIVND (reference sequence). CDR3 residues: CATSGQISNQPQHF. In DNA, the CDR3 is TGTGCCACCTCGGGACAGATCAGCAATCAGCCTCAGCATTTT.

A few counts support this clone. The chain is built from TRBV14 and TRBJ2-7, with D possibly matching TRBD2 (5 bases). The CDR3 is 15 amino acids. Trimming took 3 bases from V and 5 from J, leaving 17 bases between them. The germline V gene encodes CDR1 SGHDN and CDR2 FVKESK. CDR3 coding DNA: TGTGCCAGCAGCCATTTATATAGAGGGTCGAACGAGCAGTACTTC. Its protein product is CASSHLYRGSNEQYF.

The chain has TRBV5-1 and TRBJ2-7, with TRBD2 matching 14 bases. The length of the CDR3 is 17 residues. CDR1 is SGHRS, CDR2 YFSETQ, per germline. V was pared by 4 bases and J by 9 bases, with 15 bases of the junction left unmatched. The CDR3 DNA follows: TGCGCCAGCAGCGAGGGACTAGCGGGAGCCGGTGCTACGAGGCAGTACTTC. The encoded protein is CASSEGLAGAGATRQYF. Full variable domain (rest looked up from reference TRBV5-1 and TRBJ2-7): KAGVTQTPRYLIKTRGQQVTLSCSPISGHRSVSWYQQTPGQGLQFLFEYFSETQRNKGNFPGRFSGRQFSNSRSEMNVSTLELGDSALYLCASSEGLAGAGATRQYFGPGTRLTVT.

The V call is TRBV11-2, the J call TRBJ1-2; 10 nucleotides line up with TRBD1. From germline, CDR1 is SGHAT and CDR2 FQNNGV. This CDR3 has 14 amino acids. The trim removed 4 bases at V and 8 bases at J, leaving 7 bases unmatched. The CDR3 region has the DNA TGTGCCAGCAGCTCCGGGACAGGGGTGAACGGCTACACCTTC. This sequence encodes CASSSGTGVNGYTF.